What follows are 14 T cell receptor beta chains derived from one specimen sequenced in a study of shared clonotypes between healthy human individuals. TCRdb keeps only in-frame clones here, not all; method: immunoSEQ multiplex PCR. The table lists 2.3 million or so clones, approximately 95% of them singletons. The sample comprised naive CD4+ T cells from PBMCs. As for subset: CD45RA+ positively selected. The source is a man between 18 and 35 years old in good health. Some clones in this sample may be carry-over from other donors' samples.

The chain has TRBV27 and TRBJ2-1, with D perhaps given as TRBD1 or TRBD2 (5 bases each). CDR3 length: 14 amino acids. Trimming removed 3 bases at V and 9 bases at J, with 15 bases between. Germline V gives CDR1 MNHEY, CDR2 SMNVEV (reference sequence). The CDR3 here is CASSLSQGDVEQFF. The CDR3 nucleotides are TGTGCCAGCAGTTTGAGTCAGGGAGACGTTGAGCAGTTCTTC.

This clone was observed a few times. The chain couples TRBV9 to TRBJ1-1; D is uncertain. The V end was cut by 0 bases, the J end by 5 bases, with 8 bases between. Looked up from germline, CDR1 is SGDLS and CDR2 is YYNGEE. The CDR3 extends over 13 amino acids. CDR3 protein: CASSVGVRTEAFF. The CDR3, as DNA: TGTGCCAGCAGCGTAGGAGTGAGGACTGAAGCTTTCTTT.

This clone was recorded a few times. This chain links TRBV28 with TRBJ1-1, with D hard to call. V was trimmed by 3 bases and J by 6 bases, leaving 8 bases between them. Germline loops: CDR1 MDHEN, CDR2 SYDVKM. CDR3 length: 12 residues. CDR3 sequence reads: CASSLSSPEAFF. Here the CDR3 DNA reads TGTGCCAGCAGTTTGTCGAGCCCTGAAGCTTTCTTT.

The CDR3 is CASSSGGGTGELFF. The DNA of the CDR3 is TGCGCCAGCAGCTCCGGGGGGGGCACCGGGGAGCTGTTTTTT. V and J are TRBV5-1 and TRBJ2-2; the match to TRBD2 covers 8 bases. CDR1 and CDR2 (germline): SGHRS, YFSETQ. Trimming removed 3 bases from V and 4 bases from J; junction bases left unmatched: 2. This CDR3 has 14 residues.

In the case of this clone: Other DNA sequences in this specimen translate into the identical CDR3. This sequence joins TRBV7-2 and TRBJ2-5, with D unclear. This CDR3 is built from 14 residues. The germline V gene has CDR1 SGHTA and CDR2 FQGNSA. The V gene lost 0 bases and the J gene lost 1 base, with 6 bases spanning the gap. The chain's CDR3 is CASSLAGSQETQYF. The CDR3 DNA reads TGTGCCAGCAGCTTAGCGGGCAGCCAAGAGACCCAGTACTTC.

The V gene is TRBV18, the J gene TRBJ2-1, with a weak D call TRBD2 (5 bases). CDR1 and CDR2 (germline): KGHSH, LQKENI. Trimming took off 0 bases at V and 2 bases at J, with 17 bases between the two ends. The CDR3 is 18 residues long. CDR3 in DNA: TGTGCCAGCTCACCACCAGGACTGCGGACCAGAGCCTACAATGAGCAGTTCTTC. Translating gives CASSPPGLRTRAYNEQFF.

About this clone: Other nucleotide sequences from this sample produce the same CDR3. The gene calls are TRBV7-2 and TRBJ2-5; D is ambiguous. V was clipped by 1 base and J by 5 bases, with 5 bases between them. CDR1 is SGHTA, CDR2 FQGNSA, per germline. This CDR3 is built from 12 residues. The CDR3 DNA is TGTGCCAGCAGCTTAGGGGTCGAGACCCAGTACTTC. This sequence encodes CASSLGVETQYF.

This clone was observed once. The chain is built from TRBV29-1 and TRBJ2-7; D is unclear. This CDR3 region has 12 residues. V was clipped by 7 bases and J by 3 bases, with 13 bases between them. Germline V lookup: CDR1 SQVTM, CDR2 ANQGSEA. The CDR3 DNA reads as TGCAGCGGGTGGTACGGCGTCTACGAGCAGTACTTC. Translated, it gives CSGWYGVYEQYF.

The CDR3 protein is CASSVGDRGPPYNEQFF. Written as DNA, the CDR3 is TGTGCCAGCAGCGTAGGAGACAGGGGACCCCCCTACAATGAGCAGTTCTTC. V gene TRBV9 combines with J gene TRBJ2-1; 8 bases are a match to TRBD1. V lost 0 bases and J lost 2; bases outside the gene matches: 7. Germline V lookup: CDR1 SGDLS, CDR2 YYNGEE. This CDR3 region has 17 residues.

V gene TRBV21-1 combines with J gene TRBJ2-6; TRBD1, as called in the table, went unchecked against the DNA. TRBV21-1 corresponds to a pseudogene. The CDR3 covers 20 residues. In nucleotides, the CDR3 is TGTGCCAGCAGCAAACTCAAAGGCGGCAGGGAAAAGACTGGGGCCAACGTCCTGACTTTC. Encoded protein: CASSKLKGGREKTGANVLTF.

On this clone: Other DNA sequences in the same sample also yield this CDR3. This chain links TRBV11-2 with TRBJ2-3, with no clear D. The V and J ends lost 0 bases and 6 bases respectively, with 4 bases between them. The CDR3 runs 12 residues. CDR1 and CDR2 (germline): SGHAT, FQNNGV. As DNA, the CDR3 is TGTGCCAGCAGCTTAGAATCTGATACGCAGTATTTT. Its protein is CASSLESDTQYF. The full variable domain, rest sourced from reference TRBV11-2 and TRBJ2-3, is EAGVAQSPRYKIIEKRQSVAFWCNPISGHATLYWYQQILGQGPKLLIQFQNNGVVDDSQLPKDRFSAERLKGVDSTLKIQPAKLEDSAVYLCASSLESDTQYFGPGTRLTVL.

V is TRBV7-9 and J is TRBJ2-2; D perhaps matches TRBD1 (5 bases). Trimming shortened V by 7 bases and J by 1 base, and 10 bases separated the two germline ends. CDR3 size: 14 residues. Germline V CDR1 and CDR2: SEHNR, FQNEAQ (reference sequence). CDR3 region: CASKGLRNTGELFF. The CDR3 DNA is TGTGCCAGCAAGGGGCTTCGGAACACCGGGGAGCTGTTTTTT.

This CDR3 reads CASSHFMGATYNEQFF. CDR3 nucleotides: TGTGCCAGCAGCCACTTTATGGGGGCCACATACAATGAGCAGTTCTTC. The rearrangement uses TRBV11-3 and TRBJ2-1; possible D gene TRBD1, 6 bases. Trimming shortened V by 5 bases and J by 4 bases, and 18 bases separated the two germline ends. CDR1 SGHNT and CDR2 YENEEA come from the germline V gene. The CDR3 consists of 16 residues.

The chain has TRBV5-8 and TRBJ1-3; 10 nucleotides match TRBD1. V shed 3 bases, J shed 0 bases, and the junction held 0 bases outside the gene matches. Looked up from germline, CDR1 is SGHTS and CDR2 is YDEGEE. CDR3 length equals 15 residues. The CDR3 protein is CASSWTGGSGNTIYF. The CDR3 bases are TGTGCCAGCAGCTGGACAGGGGGCTCTGGAAACACCATATATTTT.